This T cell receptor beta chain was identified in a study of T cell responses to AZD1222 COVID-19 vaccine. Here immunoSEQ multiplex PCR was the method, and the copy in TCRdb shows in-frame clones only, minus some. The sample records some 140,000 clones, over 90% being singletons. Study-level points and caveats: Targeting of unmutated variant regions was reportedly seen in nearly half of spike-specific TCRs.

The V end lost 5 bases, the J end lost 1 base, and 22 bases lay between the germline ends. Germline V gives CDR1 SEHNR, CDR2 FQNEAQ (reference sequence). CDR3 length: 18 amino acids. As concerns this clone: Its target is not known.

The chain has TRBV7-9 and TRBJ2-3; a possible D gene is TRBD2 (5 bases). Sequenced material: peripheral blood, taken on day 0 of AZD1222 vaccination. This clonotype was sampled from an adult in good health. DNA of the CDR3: TGTGCCAGCAGCCAAGGGCGGGCCGCCCGTGTCGGCACAGATACGCAGTATTTT. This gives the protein CASSQGRAARVGTDTQYF.